This TCR beta chain derives from a study of blood T cell repertoires in COVID-19. Study details: The origin of the acute and convalescent COVID-19 samples was the United States, Italy and Spain.

V was trimmed by 2 bases and J by 3 bases, leaving 10 bases between them. Germline V gene sequence: CDR1 WSHSY, CDR2 SAAADI. CDR3 length: 14 residues. As processed by the authors: Amplification from reference gene primers served as the basis for estimated nucleated cell counts. Libraries were prepared by immunoSEQ multiplex PCR; TCRdb keeps only in-frame clonotypes and omits some of them. That table gives V, J and clone size, and the DNA gave D and trimming. The repertoire holds 95,000 to 130,000 clones, around four fifths seen once, with under 3% in the top ten. The sequenced material came from peripheral blood. The clonotype comes from a man aged 25 to 45 with acute or convalescent COVID-19. This sequence joins TRBV10-2 and TRBJ1-1; D gene unclear. CDR3 nucleotides: TGCGCCAGCAGTGAGGATTCGGGAGACACTGAAGCTTTCTTT. Amino acids: CASSEDSGDTEAFF.